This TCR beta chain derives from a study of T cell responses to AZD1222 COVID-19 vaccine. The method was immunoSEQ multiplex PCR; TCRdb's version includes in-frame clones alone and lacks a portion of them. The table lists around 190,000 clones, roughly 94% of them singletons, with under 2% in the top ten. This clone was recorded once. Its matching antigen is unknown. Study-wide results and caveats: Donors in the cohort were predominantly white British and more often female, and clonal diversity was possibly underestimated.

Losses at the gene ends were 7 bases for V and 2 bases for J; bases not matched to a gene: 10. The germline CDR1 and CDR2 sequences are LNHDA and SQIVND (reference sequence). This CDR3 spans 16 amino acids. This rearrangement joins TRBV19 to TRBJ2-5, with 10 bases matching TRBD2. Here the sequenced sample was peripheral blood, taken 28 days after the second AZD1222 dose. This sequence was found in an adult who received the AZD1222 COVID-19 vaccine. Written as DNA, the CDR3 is TGTGCCAGTATGGGAAGCGGGAGGGCTAAACAAGAGACCCAGTACTTC. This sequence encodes CASMGSGRAKQETQYF.